One sample yielded the 10 T cell receptor beta chains listed below, sequenced in a study of regulatory T cells in long-lasting Graves disease. Arm-PCR of CDR3 regions and iRepertoire HTBI primers were used to build TCR beta libraries. TCRdb reanalysed the multiplex PCR reads using MiXCR and keeps one entry per CDR3 protein. Here the sample spans 350,000 to 500,000 distinct CDR3 sequences, 14% being singletons. The sample's time point: newly diagnosed GD, antithyroid drugs for less than 3 months. RNA extracted from PBMCs served as the sequencing template. This sample was also put to use in a study of T cells in Graves' hyperthyroidism and ophthalmopathy.

This material consisted of peripheral blood mononuclear cells (PBMCs), taken at new diagnosis, from a patient treated with antithyroid drugs. All receptors come from a woman aged 45-65 years with Graves disease.

The genes are TRBV10-3 and TRBJ2-7; 9 bases fit TRBD2. The CDR3 is 12 amino acids. V shed 10 bases, J shed 3 bases, and the junction held 4 bases outside the gene matches. Germline V CDR1 and CDR2: ENHRY, SYGVKD. The CDR3 sequence: CANRTSDYEQYF. The CDR3 bases are TGTGCCAACCGGACTAGCGACTACGAGCAGTACTTC.

V usage is TRBV3-1 and J usage is TRBJ2-5; D unresolved. Germline V gene data show CDR1 as LGHDT and CDR2 as YNNKEL (reference sequence). V was shortened by 1 base and J by 4 bases, with 7 bases between the two germline ends. The CDR3 has 13 residues. The CDR3 here is CASSQGVVETQYF. DNA of the CDR3: TGTGCCAGCAGCCAAGGGGTTGTAGAGACCCAGTACTTC.

This clonotype occurred a few times. The CDR3 nucleotides are TGTGCCAGCAGTTTAGTGAGGGAGGGCCGAGATACGCAGTATTTT. This codes for CASSLVREGRDTQYF. The J gene is TRBJ2-3, the V gene TRBV28, with 7 bases that match TRBD2. Germline V gene sequence: CDR1 MDHEN, CDR2 SYDVKM. This CDR3 region has 15 residues. The junction had 7 bases not matched to a gene; V was cut back by 2 bases and J by 5 bases.

This clonotype was found many times. The V gene is TRBV28, the J gene TRBJ1-5; 10 bases line up with TRBD1. The CDR3 has 19 amino acids. The V gene's germline CDR1 is MDHEN and CDR2 SYDVKM. V lost 2 bases to trimming and J lost 0 bases; unmatched junction nucleotides: 10. The CDR3 nucleotides read TGTGCCAGCAGTTTACCCACCGGGACAGGGGTGGATAGCAATCAGCCCCAGCATTTT. It is translated as CASSLPTGTGVDSNQPQHF.

This clonotype has ten or more counts. The chain is built from TRBV12-3 or TRBV12-4 and TRBJ1-5, with D possibly TRBD1 on 5 matching bases. The V end lost 3 bases, the J end lost 4 bases, and 13 bases lay between the germline ends. The CDR3 loop spans 15 amino acids. CDR3 loop: CASSLGDDRNQPQHF. In DNA form, the CDR3 reads TGTGCCAGCAGTTTGGGGGACGATAGGAATCAGCCCCAGCATTTT.

This clonotype came up many times. The CDR3 region is CASSYRPTDTQYF. In nucleotides, the CDR3 is TGCGCCAGCAGCTACCGACCCACAGATACGCAGTATTTT. V usage is TRBV5-1 and J usage is TRBJ2-3; D is undetermined. Trimming pared 3 bases from V and 2 bases from J, leaving 7 bases between. The CDR3 covers 13 residues. Germline V gene data show CDR1 as SGHRS and CDR2 as YFSETQ.

This clonotype was detected ten times or more. The gene calls are TRBV6-2 or TRBV6-3 and TRBJ1-1, with D possibly matching TRBD1 (5 bases). CDR1 and CDR2 from the germline V gene are MNHEY and SVGEGT. The CDR3 loop spans 14 amino acids. The V end was cut by 3 bases, the J end by 1 base, with 9 bases between. The CDR3 protein is CASSYRQRNTEAFF. The CDR3 DNA sequence: TGTGCCAGCAGTTATCGACAGAGGAACACTGAAGCTTTCTTT.

This clonotype has more than one count but fewer than ten. This chain links TRBV10-3 with TRBJ1-5; 8 nucleotides align to TRBD1. The germline V gene encodes CDR1 ENHRY and CDR2 SYGVKD. CDR3 length equals 14 residues. J was trimmed by 6 bases and V by 5 bases; bases with no gene match: 6. The CDR3 is CAISPGQGGQPQHF. The CDR3 coding sequence is TGTGCCATCAGTCCCGGACAGGGAGGTCAGCCCCAGCATTTT.

This clonotype has at least ten counts. The rearrangement uses TRBV18 and TRBJ2-2; no firm D call. The V end was cut by 0 bases, the J end by 3 bases, with 5 bases between. Germline V lookup: CDR1 KGHSH, CDR2 LQKENI. The CDR3 extends over 14 amino acids. CDR3: CASSPPVDTGELFF. The CDR3, as DNA: TGTGCCAGCTCACCACCCGTGGACACCGGGGAGCTGTTTTTT.

J is TRBJ1-5 and V is TRBV5-1; D might be TRBD1 (5 bases). Trimming pared 4 bases from V and 6 bases from J, leaving 17 bases between. The CDR3 sequence is 15 residues long. Germline CDR1 SGHRS, CDR2 YFSETQ. The CDR3 loop reads CASSEDIQRGQPQHF. In nucleotides, the CDR3 is TGCGCCAGCAGCGAGGACATTCAACGGGGTCAGCCCCAGCATTTT.